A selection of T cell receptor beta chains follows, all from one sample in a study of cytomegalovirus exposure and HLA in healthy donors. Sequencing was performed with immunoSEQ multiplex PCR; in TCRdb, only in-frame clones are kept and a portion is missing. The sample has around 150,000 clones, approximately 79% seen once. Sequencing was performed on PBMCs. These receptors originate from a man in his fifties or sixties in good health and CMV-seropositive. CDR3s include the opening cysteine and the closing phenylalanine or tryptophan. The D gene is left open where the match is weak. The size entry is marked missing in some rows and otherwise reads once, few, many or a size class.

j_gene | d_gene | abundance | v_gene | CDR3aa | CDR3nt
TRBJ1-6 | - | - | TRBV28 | CASSLGDNHSPLHF | TGTGCCAGCAGTTTAGGGGACAACCATTCACCCCTCCACTTT
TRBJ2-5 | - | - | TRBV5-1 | CASSNGDYLGETQYF | TGCGCCAGCAGCAATGGAGACTACCTAGGAGAGACCCAGTACTTC
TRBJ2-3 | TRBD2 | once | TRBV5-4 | CASSYLSGGTDTQYF | TGTGCCAGCAGCTATCTTAGCGGGGGCACAGATACGCAGTATTTT
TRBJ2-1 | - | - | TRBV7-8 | CASSSLISGSYNEQFF | TGTGCCAGCAGCTCCCTGATCAGCGGCAGCTACAATGAGCAGTTCTTC
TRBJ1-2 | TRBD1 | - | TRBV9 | CASSVAGGVYGYTF | TGTGCCAGCAGCGTAGCAGGGGGAGTCTATGGCTACACCTTC
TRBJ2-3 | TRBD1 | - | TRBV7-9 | CASSPGEGAVDTQYF | TGTGCCAGCAGCCCAGGAGAGGGGGCGGTAGATACGCAGTATTTT
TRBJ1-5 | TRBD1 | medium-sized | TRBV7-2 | CASSLAVGTGVSHQPQHF | TGTGCCAGCAGCTTAGCCGTCGGGACAGGGGTCTCGCATCAGCCCCAGCATTTT
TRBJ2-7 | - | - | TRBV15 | CATSSGLARVSEQYF | TGTGCCACCAGCAGTGGATTGGCCAGGGTATCGGAGCAGTACTTC
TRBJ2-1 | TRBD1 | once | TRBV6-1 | CATTPRQGVSEQFF | TGTGCCACCACTCCTAGACAGGGGGTGAGTGAGCAGTTCTTC
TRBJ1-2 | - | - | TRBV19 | CASSVRISYGYTF | TGTGCCAGTAGCGTCAGGATTTCCTATGGCTACACCTTC
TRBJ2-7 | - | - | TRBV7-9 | CASSLASASVYEQYF | TGTGCCAGCAGCTTAGCTTCGGCTAGCGTCTACGAGCAGTACTTC
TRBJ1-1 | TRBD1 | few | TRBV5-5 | CASSPDRGRAEAFF | TGTGCCAGCAGCCCCGACAGGGGGCGGGCTGAAGCTTTCTTT
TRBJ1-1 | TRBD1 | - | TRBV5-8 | CASRHGTGAMNTEAFF | TGTGCCAGCAGACACGGGACAGGGGCCATGAACACTGAAGCTTTCTTT
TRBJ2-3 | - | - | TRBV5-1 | CASSLGDIADTQYF | TGCGCCAGCAGCTTGGGGGACATAGCAGATACGCAGTATTTT
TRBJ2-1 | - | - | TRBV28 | CASSFKNEQFF | TGTGCCAGCAGTTTTAAAAATGAGCAGTTCTTC
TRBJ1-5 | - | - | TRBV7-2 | CASSLAGYNQPQHF | TGTGCCAGCAGTTTAGCCGGTTACAATCAGCCCCAGCATTTT
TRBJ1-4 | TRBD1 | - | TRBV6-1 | CASEDRGPKKLFF | TGTGCCAGCGAGGACAGGGGCCCGAAAAAACTGTTTTTT
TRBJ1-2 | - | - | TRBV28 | CASSWGGYGYTF | TGTGCCAGCAGTTGGGGGGGCTATGGCTACACCTTC
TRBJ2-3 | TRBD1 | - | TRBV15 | CATSSATGGGDTQYF | TGTGCCACCAGCAGTGCGACAGGGGGCGGAGATACGCAGTATTTT
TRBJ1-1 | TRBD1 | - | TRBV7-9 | CSSSLGGTGAYTEAFF | TGTTCCAGCAGCCTTGGGGGGACAGGGGCATACACTGAAGCTTTCTTT
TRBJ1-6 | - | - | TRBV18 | CASSPRTGRSSYNSPLHF | TGTGCCAGCTCACCACGGACTGGCCGGAGCTCCTATAATTCACCCCTCCACTTT
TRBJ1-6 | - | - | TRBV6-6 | CASSYSTGNSPLHF | TGTGCCAGCAGTTACTCTACAGGCAATTCACCCCTCCACTTT
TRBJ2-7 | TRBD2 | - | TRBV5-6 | CASSLIPSGGSYEQYF | TGTGCCAGCAGCTTGATTCCTAGCGGGGGGTCCTACGAGCAGTACTTC
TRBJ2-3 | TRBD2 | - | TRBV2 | CASNQRGGDTQYF | TGTGCCAGCAATCAGCGGGGGGGGGATACGCAGTATTTT
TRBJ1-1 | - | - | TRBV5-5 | CASSLLTGQANTEAFF | TGTGCCAGCAGCTTGCTAACCGGACAAGCGAACACTGAAGCTTTCTTT
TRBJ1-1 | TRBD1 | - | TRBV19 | CASSTGTGGSLAEAFF | TGTGCCAGTAGTACTGGGACAGGGGGAAGTCTGGCTGAAGCTTTCTTT
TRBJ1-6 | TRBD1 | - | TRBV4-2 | CASSRGQGPNSPLHF | TGTGCCAGCAGCCGAGGACAGGGGCCAAATTCACCCCTCCACTTT
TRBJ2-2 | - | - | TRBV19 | CASSLVRPNTGELFF | TGTGCCAGTAGTTTGGTCAGGCCGAACACCGGGGAGCTGTTTTTT
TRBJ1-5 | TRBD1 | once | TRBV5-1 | CASSFGQGANSNQPQHF | TGCGCCAGCAGCTTCGGACAGGGGGCTAATAGCAATCAGCCCCAGCATTTT
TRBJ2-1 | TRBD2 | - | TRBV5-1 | CASSLELAGGYGQFF | TGCGCCAGCAGCTTGGAGCTAGCGGGGGGCTATGGGCAGTTCTTC
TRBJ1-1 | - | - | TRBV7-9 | CASSLAVGKGTEAFF | TGTGCCAGCAGCTTAGCTGTGGGTAAGGGGACTGAAGCTTTCTTT
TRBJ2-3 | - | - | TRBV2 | CASSVGGWGNTQYF | TGTGCCAGCAGTGTGGGGGGATGGGGGAATACGCAGTATTTT
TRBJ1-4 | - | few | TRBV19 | CASRQDPATNEKLFF | TGTGCCAGTCGACAGGACCCGGCAACTAATGAAAAACTGTTTTTT
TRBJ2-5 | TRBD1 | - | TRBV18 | CASSPGTGEWETQYF | TGTGCCAGCTCACCAGGGACAGGGGAGTGGGAGACCCAGTACTTC
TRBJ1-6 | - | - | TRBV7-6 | CASSLSQNNSPLHF | TGTGCCAGCAGCTTAAGTCAGAATAATTCACCCCTCCACTTT
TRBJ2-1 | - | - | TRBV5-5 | CASSLEIYNEQFF | TGTGCCAGCAGCTTGGAAATATACAATGAGCAGTTCTTC
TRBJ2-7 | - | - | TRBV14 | CASSPEQVSYEQYF | TGTGCCAGCAGCCCTGAGCAGGTCTCCTACGAGCAGTACTTC
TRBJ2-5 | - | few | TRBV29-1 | CSSCQGSVETQYF | TGCAGCTCTTGCCAGGGTTCGGTGGAGACCCAGTACTTC
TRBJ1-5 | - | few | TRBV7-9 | CASSSTANQPQHF | TGTGCCAGCAGCTCGACAGCGAATCAGCCCCAGCATTTT
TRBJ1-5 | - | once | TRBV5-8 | CASSLPSQPQHF | TGTGCCAGCAGCTTGCCGAGCCAGCCCCAGCATTTT
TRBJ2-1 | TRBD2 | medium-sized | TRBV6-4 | CASSPWTSGGVNEQFF | TGTGCCAGCAGTCCTTGGACTAGCGGGGGGGTCAATGAGCAGTTCTTC
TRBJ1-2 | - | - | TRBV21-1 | CASSRRGWGQRANYGYTF | TGTGCCAGCAGCAGGCGAGGCTGGGGACAGCGGGCTAACTATGGCTACACCTTC
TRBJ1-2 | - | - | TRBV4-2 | CASSRQQAGRVGGYTF | TGTGCCAGCAGCCGCCAACAGGCCGGCAGGGTAGGGGGCTACACCTTC
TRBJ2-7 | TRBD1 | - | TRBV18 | CASSPTGQGAGEQYF | TGTGCCAGCTCACCAACAGGACAGGGGGCGGGCGAGCAGTACTTC